This T cell receptor (beta chain) was documented in a study of response to subunit inactivated influenza vaccine. From germline, CDR1 is DFQATT and CDR2 SNEGSKA (reference sequence). The CDR3 sequence is 12 residues long. V was clipped by 3 bases and J by 6 bases, with 12 bases between them. This clonotype has a handful of counts. Its antigen is still unknown. TCRdb processed the RT-PCR reads anew with MiXCR; each CDR3 protein has one entry. The table lists almost 600,000 distinct CDR3 sequences, 13% to 15% of them singletons, with 11% in the top ten. Study-level findings and limits: Only a handful of new T cells, the authors suggested, are recruited with each seasonal influenza vaccination.

This TCR was sampled from a man aged 50 or older who received an inactivated influenza vaccine. The chain links TRBV20-1 to TRBJ2-7; tentative D call: TRBD1 (5 bases). The sample was PBMCs from blood, taken approximately 13 days after vaccination. CDR3 loop: CSARPQASEQYF. CDR3 in DNA: TGCAGTGCTAGGCCACAGGCGTCCGAGCAGTACTTC.